Listed below are T cell receptor beta chains from one sample, sequenced in a study of cytomegalovirus exposure and HLA in healthy donors. TCRdb keeps only in-frame clones here, not all; method: immunoSEQ multiplex PCR. This sample has about 170,000 clones, with 85% to 90% found just once. The specimen was PBMCs. The receptors here all came from a woman aged 25 to 39 in good health and CMV-seronegative. CDR3s include the opening cysteine and the closing phenylalanine or tryptophan. A D gene is named only where the DNA matches it firmly. Clone size, where shown, is once, few, many, or a class for clones that have expanded.

D gene: TRBD2; J gene: TRBJ2-5; V gene: TRBV6-5; clone size: NA; CDR3 DNA: TGTGCCAGCAGGGCTAGCGGGGGTTACCAAGAGACCCAGTACTTC; CDR3 protein: CASRASGGYQETQYF
D gene: TRBD1; J gene: TRBJ2-1; V gene: TRBV7-9; clone size: NA; CDR3 DNA: TGTGCCAGCAGCCAGACAGGGTTCGGTACTGTGAATGAGCAGTTCTTC; CDR3 protein: CASSQTGFGTVNEQFF
D gene: TRBD2; J gene: TRBJ2-1; V gene: TRBV4-2; clone size: NA; CDR3 DNA: TGTGCCAGCAGCCAAGATCGCCTAGCGGTGGGGAATGAGCAGTTCTTC; CDR3 protein: CASSQDRLAVGNEQFF
D gene: TRBD1; J gene: TRBJ2-7; V gene: TRBV2; clone size: NA; CDR3 DNA: TGTGCCAGCAGTGATTTTCAGGACAGGGGGCTCGGAGGCGAGCAGTACTTC; CDR3 protein: CASSDFQDRGLGGEQYF
D gene: TRBD2; J gene: TRBJ2-3; V gene: TRBV5-5; clone size: NA; CDR3 DNA: TGTGCCAGCAGCTTGGCCCTAGGACTAGCGTTGTCAGATACGCAGTATTTT; CDR3 protein: CASSLALGLALSDTQYF
D gene: TRBD1; J gene: TRBJ2-3; V gene: TRBV10-1; clone size: NA; CDR3 DNA: TGCGCCAGCAAAGGGACAGGGCCAACAGATACGCAGTATTTT; CDR3 protein: CASKGTGPTDTQYF
D gene: NA; J gene: TRBJ2-3; V gene: TRBV6-1; clone size: NA; CDR3 DNA: TGTGCCAGCAGTGAAAGGAGGGAAGCAGGCACAGATACGCAGTATTTT; CDR3 protein: CASSERREAGTDTQYF
D gene: TRBD1; J gene: TRBJ2-5; V gene: TRBV7-9; clone size: NA; CDR3 DNA: TGTGCCAGCAAATTACAGGGGGCAGAGACCCAGTACTTC; CDR3 protein: CASKLQGAETQYF
D gene: TRBD1; J gene: TRBJ2-7; V gene: TRBV5-5; clone size: NA; CDR3 DNA: TGTGCCAGCAGCTTTGGACAGGGGAACTACGAGCAGTACTTC; CDR3 protein: CASSFGQGNYEQYF
D gene: NA; J gene: TRBJ1-2; V gene: TRBV6-5; clone size: NA; CDR3 DNA: TGTGCCAGCAGTGCGACAAGTAACTATGGCTACACCTTC; CDR3 protein: CASSATSNYGYTF
D gene: TRBD1; J gene: TRBJ1-1; V gene: TRBV7-9; clone size: NA; CDR3 DNA: TGTGCCAGCAGCTTAGGGGACAGCCCAGCTTTCTTT; CDR3 protein: CASSLGDSPAFF
D gene: NA; J gene: TRBJ2-5; V gene: TRBV30; clone size: NA; CDR3 DNA: TGTGCCTGGAGTGTATCGGGGGGCCCGATCCAGTACTTC; CDR3 protein: CAWSVSGGPIQYF
D gene: NA; J gene: TRBJ2-7; V gene: TRBV5-1; clone size: few; CDR3 DNA: TGCGCCAGCAGCTTGGGCGAGGGGGTATACGAGCAGTACTTC; CDR3 protein: CASSLGEGVYEQYF
D gene: TRBD2; J gene: TRBJ2-7; V gene: TRBV7-2; clone size: NA; CDR3 DNA: TGTGCCAGCAGCTCACTAGCGGGGGGACCGGGTGAGCAGTACTTC; CDR3 protein: CASSSLAGGPGEQYF
D gene: TRBD1; J gene: TRBJ1-4; V gene: TRBV2; clone size: NA; CDR3 DNA: TGTGCCAGCACTAGGGACAGCTCTGGTGAAAAACTGTTTTTT; CDR3 protein: CASTRDSSGEKLFF
D gene: TRBD2; J gene: TRBJ2-7; V gene: TRBV7-9; clone size: NA; CDR3 DNA: TGTGCCAGCTCCTCTCCCCCGCGGGGGGGCCGGGGTTCCTACGAGCAGTACTTC; CDR3 protein: CASSSPPRGGRGSYEQYF
D gene: NA; J gene: TRBJ2-1; V gene: TRBV5-4; clone size: once; CDR3 DNA: TGTGCCAGCAGCTTAGGTCAGGGGCTAGACAATGAGCAGTTCTTC; CDR3 protein: CASSLGQGLDNEQFF
D gene: NA; J gene: TRBJ1-6; V gene: TRBV19; clone size: NA; CDR3 DNA: TGTGCCAGTATCGGGGAAGCATCTAGTTCACCCCTCCACTTT; CDR3 protein: CASIGEASSSPLHF